This entry lists 22 T cell receptor beta chains sequenced from one sample in a study of T cell clusters in autoimmune cytopenias. TRB rearrangements were amplified by touch-down multiplex PCR with mixed TRB-A/B primers. TCRdb reprocessed the multiplex PCR reads, keeping one entry per CDR3 protein, no DNA. Recorded here are some 6,000 distinct CDR3 sequences; the top ten clones represent about 7.6%. TRB was amplified from roughly 250 ng of peripheral blood genomic DNA per sample. The same specimen was also included in a second study, on T cell repertoires in aging, cancer and after chemotherapy.

The sequencing input was peripheral blood. These receptors originate from a human donor in good health.

The chain is built from TRBV18 and TRBJ2-1. This CDR3 has 15 amino acids. CDR1 and CDR2 (germline): KGHSH, LQKENI. This CDR3 reads CASSPSGSSYNEQFF.

The gene calls are TRBV24-1 and TRBJ2-3; TCRdb's assignment of TRBD1 cannot be checked, as there is no DNA. The CDR3 has 15 amino acids. CDR1 and CDR2 from the germline V gene are KGHDR and SFDVKD. CDR3 protein: CATSHGRGAGDTQYF.

Judged by frequency, this clonotype is medium-sized. V is TRBV6-5 and J is TRBJ2-5; TCRdb lists TRBD1, though no DNA is available to test this call. Germline V gene data show CDR1 as MNHEY and CDR2 as SVGAGI. CDR3 length: 16 amino acids. This CDR3 is CASSYSGGATQRGQYF.

The rearrangement links TRBV11-1 to TRBJ1-1. Germline values: CDR1 SGHAT, CDR2 FQDESV (reference sequence). The length of the CDR3 is 13 residues. The CDR3 sequence is CASSFGGDTEAFF.

The chain couples TRBV20-1 to TRBJ2-1; without DNA, the TCRdb call of TRBD1 cannot be checked. The germline CDR1 and CDR2 sequences are DFQATT and SNEGSKA (reference sequence). The CDR3 consists of 14 residues. This chain's CDR3 is CSETRDWAHNEQFF.

The chain links TRBV5-6 to TRBJ2-5; TCRdb indicates TRBD1, and absent DNA this call remains unverified. This CDR3 comprises 15 residues. CDR1 is SGHDT, CDR2 YYEEEE, per germline. The CDR3 reads CASSLAPGATETQYF.

V usage is TRBV7-2 and J usage is TRBJ1-2; TCRdb gives TRBD1 as the D gene, but with no DNA this cannot be confirmed. CDR1 is SGHTA and CDR2 is FQGNSA in the germline V gene. The CDR3 consists of 16 residues. The CDR3: CASSLTSSTGARGYTF.

This clonotype ranks as medium-sized in terms of frequency. The rearrangement links TRBV6-6 to TRBJ1-2; with no DNA, the TCRdb D assignment of TRBD1 cannot be verified. From germline, CDR1 is MNHNY and CDR2 SVGAGI (reference sequence). This CDR3 spans 15 amino acids. The CDR3 loop reads CASSSKGQGLYGYTF.

This chain connects TRBV20-1 to TRBJ2-3; no DNA is available, so the TRBD1 call from TCRdb remains unchecked. Germline values: CDR1 DFQATT, CDR2 SNEGSKA (reference sequence). This CDR3 is built from 13 residues. CDR3 region: CSDTDRGTDTQYF.

The genes are TRBV5-6 and TRBJ1-2; no DNA is available, so the TRBD1 call from TCRdb remains unchecked. The germline V gene has CDR1 SGHDT and CDR2 YYEEEE. This CDR3 has 17 residues. CDR3 sequence reads: CASSPIRSQGYTYGYTF.

This clonotype shows up as medium-sized by frequency. This chain links TRBV7-2 with TRBJ2-3; TCRdb's D call of TRBD2 is untestable without DNA. The CDR3 length is 14 residues. Germline lookup yields CDR1 SGHTA and CDR2 FQGNSA. CDR3 in amino acids: CASSSTSGTDTQYF.

Measured by frequency, this clonotype is medium-sized. The chain employs TRBV5-4 and TRBJ2-3. The CDR3 spans 12 residues. Germline CDR1 and CDR2: SGHNT and YYREEE (reference sequence). CDR3 protein: CASSFHSNTQYF.

The V and J genes are TRBV5-6 and TRBJ2-7; without DNA, the TCRdb call of TRBD2 cannot be checked. Germline CDR1 and CDR2: SGHDT and YYEEEE. This CDR3 spans 12 amino acids. CDR3 amino acids: CASSLSSGEQYF.

V and J are TRBV6-2 or TRBV6-3 and TRBJ2-7. Germline CDR1 reads MNHEY; CDR2 reads SVGEGT. The CDR3 is made up of 11 amino acids. The CDR3 spells CASSSLYEQYF.

The chain links TRBV29-1 to TRBJ1-2; TCRdb reports TRBD1, a call that lacks DNA to check it against. The CDR3 extends over 12 amino acids. Germline lookup yields CDR1 SQVTM and CDR2 ANQGSEA. CDR3 sequence: CSVEQGAGGYTF. Combining the CDR3 with reference TRBV29-1 and TRBJ1-2 gives the whole variable domain SAVISQKPSRDICQRGTSLTIQCQVDSQVTMMFWYRQQPGQSLTLIATANQGSEATYESGFVIDKFPISRPNLTFSTLTVSNMSPEDSSIYLCSVEQGAGGYTFGSGTRLTVV.

This clonotype ranks as medium-sized (0.01 to 0.1%) in terms of frequency. V usage is TRBV6-2 or TRBV6-3 and J usage is TRBJ2-3; there is no DNA to check the TCRdb D call of TRBD2. This CDR3 is 17 amino acids long. Germline CDR1 is MNHEY and CDR2 is SVGEGT. CDR3 sequence reads: CASSYPGLRVRADTQYF.

This clonotype is identified as medium-sized (0.01 to 0.1%) from frequency. The genes are TRBV7-2 and TRBJ1-2. Germline CDR1 is SGHTA and CDR2 is FQGNSA. CDR3 size: 13 residues. The CDR3 loop is CASSLDVGDGYTF.

This clonotype ranks as medium-sized in terms of frequency. V usage is TRBV6-1 and J usage is TRBJ2-1. The CDR3 contains 14 residues. Germline CDR1 MNHNS, CDR2 SASEGT. The CDR3 reads CASSRTAPYNEQFF.

The chain uses TRBV4-1 and TRBJ1-4; the D call of TRBD1 rests on TCRdb alone, since no DNA is present to check it. The length of the CDR3 is 18 residues. Germline loops: CDR1 MGHRA, CDR2 YSYEKL. The CDR3 spells CASSQEKGQTELLEKLFF.

The chain recombines TRBV20-1 with TRBJ2-3. The CDR3 is 14 amino acids. Germline loops: CDR1 DFQATT, CDR2 SNEGSKA (reference sequence). Here the CDR3 reads CSATPRGWTHTQYF.

This clonotype is classed as medium-sized (0.01 to 0.1%) by frequency. The chain carries TRBV15 and TRBJ2-5; the TCRdb call, TRBD1, lacks DNA for checking. The germline CDR1 and CDR2 sequences are LNHNV and YYDKDF (reference sequence). The CDR3 runs 14 residues. The CDR3 here is CATEDRGYEETQYF.

The rearrangement links TRBV2 to TRBJ2-5; TCRdb reports TRBD1, a call that lacks DNA to check it against. The germline V gene encodes CDR1 SNHLY and CDR2 FYNNEI. The CDR3 is 14 amino acids. The CDR3 sequence: CASSEQGRQETQYF.